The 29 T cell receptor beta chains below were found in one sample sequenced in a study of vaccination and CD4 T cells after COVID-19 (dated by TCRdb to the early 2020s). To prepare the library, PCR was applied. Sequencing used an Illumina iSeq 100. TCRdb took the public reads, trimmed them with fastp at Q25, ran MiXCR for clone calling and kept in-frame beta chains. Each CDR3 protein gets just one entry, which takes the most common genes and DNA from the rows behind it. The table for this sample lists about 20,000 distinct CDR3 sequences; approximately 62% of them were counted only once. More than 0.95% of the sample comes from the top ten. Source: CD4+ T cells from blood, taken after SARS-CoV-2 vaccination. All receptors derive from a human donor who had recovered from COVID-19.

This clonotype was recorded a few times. CDR3 DNA sequence: TGTGCCACCTACCTTGGGGCCCAAGGGACAGATACGCAGTATTTT. Its protein is CATYLGAQGTDTQYF. V is TRBV28 and J is TRBJ2-3, with D perhaps TRBD1 (5 bases). V was pared by 10 bases and J by 3 bases, with 20 bases between. In germline, CDR1 is MDHEN, CDR2 SYDVKM. This CDR3 spans 15 amino acids.

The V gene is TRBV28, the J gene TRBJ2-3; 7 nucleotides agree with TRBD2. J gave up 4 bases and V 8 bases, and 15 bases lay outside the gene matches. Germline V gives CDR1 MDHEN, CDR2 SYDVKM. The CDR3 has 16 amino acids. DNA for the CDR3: TGTGCCAGCCAACGAGGGAGGGGCAGGAGGCCAGATACGCAGTATTTT. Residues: CASQRGRGRRPDTQYF.

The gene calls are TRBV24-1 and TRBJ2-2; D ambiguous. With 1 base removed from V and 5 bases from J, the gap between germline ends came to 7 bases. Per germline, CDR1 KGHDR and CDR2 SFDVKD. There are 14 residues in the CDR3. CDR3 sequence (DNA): TGTGCCACCAGTGATTTATCTCCGACCGGGGAGCTGTTTTTT. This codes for CATSDLSPTGELFF.

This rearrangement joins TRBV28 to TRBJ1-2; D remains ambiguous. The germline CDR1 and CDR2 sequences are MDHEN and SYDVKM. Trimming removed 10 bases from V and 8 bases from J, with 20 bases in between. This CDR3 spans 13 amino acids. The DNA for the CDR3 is TGTGCCACATGGACGGTACCTATAAGGGGCTACACCTTC. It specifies CATWTVPIRGYTF.

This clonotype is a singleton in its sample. The CDR3 loop is CASSLISSGSGDTQYF. The CDR3 DNA follows: TGCGCCAGCAGCTTAATCTCTAGCGGGAGTGGGGATACGCAGTATTTT. V and J are TRBV5-1 and TRBJ2-3; 10 positions match TRBD2. The V and J ends lost 2 bases and 6 bases, in that order; junction bases with no gene match: 9. The CDR3 length is 16 residues. CDR1 is SGHRS and CDR2 is YFSETQ in the germline V gene.

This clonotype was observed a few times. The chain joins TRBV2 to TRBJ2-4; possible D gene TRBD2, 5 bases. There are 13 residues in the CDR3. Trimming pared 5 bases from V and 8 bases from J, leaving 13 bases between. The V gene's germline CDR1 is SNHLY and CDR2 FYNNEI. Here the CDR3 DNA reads TGTGCCAGCAGTCCGGAGGTTGGGGACATTCAGTACTTC. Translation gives CASSPEVGDIQYF.

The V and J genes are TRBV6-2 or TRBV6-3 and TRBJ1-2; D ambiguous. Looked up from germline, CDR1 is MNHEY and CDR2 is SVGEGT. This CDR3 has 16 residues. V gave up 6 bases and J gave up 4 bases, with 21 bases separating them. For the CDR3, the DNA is TGTGCCAGCAGACCCCCGGAGGGCCGGCGCGGCTATGGCTACACCTTC. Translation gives CASRPPEGRRGYGYTF.

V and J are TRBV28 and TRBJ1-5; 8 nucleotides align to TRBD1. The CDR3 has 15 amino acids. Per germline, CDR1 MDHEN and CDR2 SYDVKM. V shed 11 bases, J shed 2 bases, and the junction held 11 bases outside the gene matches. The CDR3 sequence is CAGRSTGVGNQPQHF. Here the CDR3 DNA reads TGTGCCGGCCGTTCGACAGGGGTTGGCAATCAGCCCCAGCATTTT.

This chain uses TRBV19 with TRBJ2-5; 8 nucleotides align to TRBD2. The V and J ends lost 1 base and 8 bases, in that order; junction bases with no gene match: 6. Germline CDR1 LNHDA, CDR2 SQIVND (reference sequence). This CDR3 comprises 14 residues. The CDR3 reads CASSIAGGPGTQYF. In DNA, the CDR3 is TGTGCCAGTAGTATAGCGGGAGGGCCGGGAACCCAGTACTTC. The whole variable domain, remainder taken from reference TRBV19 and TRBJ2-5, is DGGITQSPKYLFRKEGQNVTLSCEQNLNHDAMYWYRQDPGQGLRLIYYSQIVNDFQKGDIAEGYSVSREKKESFPLTVTSAQKNPTAFYLCASSIAGGPGTQYFGPGTRLLVL.

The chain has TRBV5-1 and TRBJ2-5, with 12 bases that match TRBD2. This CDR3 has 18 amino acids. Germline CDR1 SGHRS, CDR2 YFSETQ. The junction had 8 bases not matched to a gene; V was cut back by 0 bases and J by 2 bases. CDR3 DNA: TGCGCCAGCAGCTTGGCGGCCGGACTAGCGGGATCTCAAGAGACCCAGTACTTC. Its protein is CASSLAAGLAGSQETQYF.

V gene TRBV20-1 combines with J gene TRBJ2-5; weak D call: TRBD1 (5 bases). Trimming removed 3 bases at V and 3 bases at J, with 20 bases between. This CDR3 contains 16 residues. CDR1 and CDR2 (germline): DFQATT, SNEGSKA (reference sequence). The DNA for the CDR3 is TGCAGTGCTAGGGGCTTAGGCAGGGAAGGTGAAGAGACCCAGTACTTC. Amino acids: CSARGLGREGEETQYF.

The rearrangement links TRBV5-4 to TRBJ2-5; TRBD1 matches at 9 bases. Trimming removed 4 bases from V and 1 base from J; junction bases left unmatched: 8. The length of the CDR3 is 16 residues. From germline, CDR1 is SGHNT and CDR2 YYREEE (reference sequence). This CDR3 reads CASSRGTDRGQETQYF. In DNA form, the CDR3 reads TGTGCCAGCAGCCGAGGTACGGACAGGGGCCAAGAGACCCAGTACTTC.

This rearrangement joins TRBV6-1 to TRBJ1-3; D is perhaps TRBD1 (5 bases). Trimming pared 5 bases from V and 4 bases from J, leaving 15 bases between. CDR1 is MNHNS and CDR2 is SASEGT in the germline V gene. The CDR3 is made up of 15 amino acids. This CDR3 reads CASSRRTSPGNTIYF. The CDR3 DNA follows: TGTGCCAGCAGTCGAAGGACATCCCCAGGAAACACCATATATTTT.

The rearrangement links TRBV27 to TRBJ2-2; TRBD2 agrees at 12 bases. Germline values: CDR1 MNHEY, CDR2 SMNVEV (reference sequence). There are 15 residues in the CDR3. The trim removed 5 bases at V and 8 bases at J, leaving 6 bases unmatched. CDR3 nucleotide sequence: TGTGCCAGCAGTCGGAGACTAGCGGGAGAGGGGGAGCTGTTTTTT. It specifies CASSRRLAGEGELFF.

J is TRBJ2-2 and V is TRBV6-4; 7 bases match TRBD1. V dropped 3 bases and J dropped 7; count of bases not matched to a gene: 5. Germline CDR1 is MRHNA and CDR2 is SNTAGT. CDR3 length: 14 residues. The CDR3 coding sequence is TGTGCCAGCAGTGATGGGACAGACAGCGGGGAGCTGTTTTTT. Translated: CASSDGTDSGELFF.

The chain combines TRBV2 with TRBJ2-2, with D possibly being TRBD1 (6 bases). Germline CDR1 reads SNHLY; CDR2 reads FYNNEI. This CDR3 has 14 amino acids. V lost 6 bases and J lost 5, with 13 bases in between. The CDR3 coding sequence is TGTGCCAGCAGGGCCATCAGGGGAACCGGGGAGCTGTTTTTT. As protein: CASRAIRGTGELFF. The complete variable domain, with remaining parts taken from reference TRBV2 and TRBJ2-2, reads EPEVTQTPSHQVTQMGQEVILRCVPISNHLYFYWYRQILGQKVEFLVSFYNNEISEKSEIFDDQFSVERPDGSNFTLKIRSTKLEDSAMYFCASRAIRGTGELFFGEGSRLTVL.

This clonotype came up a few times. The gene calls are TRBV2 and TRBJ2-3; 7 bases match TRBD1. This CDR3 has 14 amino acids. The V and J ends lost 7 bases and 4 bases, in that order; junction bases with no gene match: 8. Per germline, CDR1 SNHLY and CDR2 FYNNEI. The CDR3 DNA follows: TGTGCCAGCACTGTGACAGGGTCTCCAGATACGCAGTATTTT. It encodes CASTVTGSPDTQYF.

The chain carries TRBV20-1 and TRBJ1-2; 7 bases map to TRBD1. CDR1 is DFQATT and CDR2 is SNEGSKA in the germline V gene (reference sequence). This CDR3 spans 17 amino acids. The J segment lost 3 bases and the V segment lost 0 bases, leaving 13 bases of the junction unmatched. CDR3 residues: CSARDFGAGGRDYGYTF. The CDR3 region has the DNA TGCAGTGCTAGAGATTTTGGGGCAGGGGGTAGGGACTATGGCTACACCTTC.

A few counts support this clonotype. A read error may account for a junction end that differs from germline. The DNA for the CDR3 is TGTGCCAACAGTGAAGCAGGGGTAACTACTTACGAGCAGTACTTC. Translated: CANSEAGVTTYEQYF. V is TRBV2 and J is TRBJ2-7, with D tentatively TRBD1 (6 bases). Germline values: CDR1 SNHLY, CDR2 FYNNEI. The CDR3 length is 15 residues.

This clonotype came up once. The CDR3 nucleotides read TGTGCCAGCAGGCCTAGGGGAACTGGAAACACCATATATTTT. This gives the protein CASRPRGTGNTIYF. The chain recombines TRBV27 with TRBJ1-3; D may be TRBD1 (5 bases). V was pared by 6 bases and J by 2 bases, with 11 bases between. The V gene's germline CDR1 is MNHEY and CDR2 SMNVEV (reference sequence). The length of the CDR3 is 14 residues.

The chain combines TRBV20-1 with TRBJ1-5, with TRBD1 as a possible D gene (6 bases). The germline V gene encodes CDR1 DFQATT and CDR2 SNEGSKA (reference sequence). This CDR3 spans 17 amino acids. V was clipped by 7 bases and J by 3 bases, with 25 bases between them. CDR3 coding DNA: TGCAGTGTCCCCTTCCGGGGGGGGGGCGATATCAATCAGCCCCAGCATTTT. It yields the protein CSVPFRGGGDINQPQHF.

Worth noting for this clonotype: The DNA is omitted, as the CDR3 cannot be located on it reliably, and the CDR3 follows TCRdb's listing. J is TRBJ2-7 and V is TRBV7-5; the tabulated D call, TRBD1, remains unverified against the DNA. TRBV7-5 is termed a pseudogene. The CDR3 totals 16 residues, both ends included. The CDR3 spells CISVSEAFTRGSILYF.

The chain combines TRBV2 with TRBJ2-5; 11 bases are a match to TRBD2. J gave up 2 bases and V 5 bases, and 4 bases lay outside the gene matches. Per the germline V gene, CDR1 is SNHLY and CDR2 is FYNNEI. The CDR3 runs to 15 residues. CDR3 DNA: TGTGCCAGCAGTTGGGGACTAGCGGATCAAGAGACCCAGTACTTC. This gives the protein CASSWGLADQETQYF.

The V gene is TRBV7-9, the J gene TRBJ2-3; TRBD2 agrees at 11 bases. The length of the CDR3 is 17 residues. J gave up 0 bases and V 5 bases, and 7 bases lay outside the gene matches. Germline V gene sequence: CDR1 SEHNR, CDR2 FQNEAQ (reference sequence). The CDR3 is CASSPSRLAGSTDTQYF. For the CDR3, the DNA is TGTGCCAGCAGCCCTTCGCGACTAGCGGGAAGCACAGATACGCAGTATTTT.

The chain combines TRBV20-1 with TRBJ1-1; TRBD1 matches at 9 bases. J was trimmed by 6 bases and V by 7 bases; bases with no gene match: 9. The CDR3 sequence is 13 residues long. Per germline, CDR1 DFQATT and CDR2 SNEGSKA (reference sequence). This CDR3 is CSEAGTGTAEAFF. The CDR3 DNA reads TGCAGTGAAGCCGGGACAGGGACTGCTGAAGCTTTCTTT.

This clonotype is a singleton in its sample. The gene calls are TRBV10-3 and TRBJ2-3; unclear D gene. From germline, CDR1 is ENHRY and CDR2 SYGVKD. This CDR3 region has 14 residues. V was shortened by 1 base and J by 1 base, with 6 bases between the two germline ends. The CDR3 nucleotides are TGTGCCATCAGTGAGTGGCGAGGCACAGATACGCAGTATTTT. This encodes CAISEWRGTDTQYF.

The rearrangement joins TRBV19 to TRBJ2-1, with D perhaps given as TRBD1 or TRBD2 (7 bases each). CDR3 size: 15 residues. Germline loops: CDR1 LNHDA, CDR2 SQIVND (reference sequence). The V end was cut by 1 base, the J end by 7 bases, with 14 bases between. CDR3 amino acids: CASSIVGRGGNEQFF. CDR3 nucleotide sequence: TGTGCCAGTAGTATAGTGGGCAGGGGGGGGAATGAGCAGTTCTTC.

The CDR3 loop reads CASSSHSPTYSNQPQHF. The CDR3 DNA sequence: TGTGCCAGCAGTTCTCACAGCCCCACTTATAGCAATCAGCCCCAGCATTTT. This chain joins TRBV28 and TRBJ1-5; D is unclear. The ends were cut back, 4 bases at V and 0 bases at J, with 16 bases in the middle. Germline V lookup: CDR1 MDHEN, CDR2 SYDVKM. This CDR3 comprises 17 residues.

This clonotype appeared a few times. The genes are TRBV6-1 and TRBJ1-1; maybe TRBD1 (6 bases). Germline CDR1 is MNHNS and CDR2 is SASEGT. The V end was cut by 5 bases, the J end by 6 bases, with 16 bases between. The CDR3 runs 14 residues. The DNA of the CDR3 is TGTGCCAGCAGTACCTCACAGGGTGCTTCTGAAGCTTTCTTT. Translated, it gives CASSTSQGASEAFF.